The present entry profiles one T cell receptor beta chain with its context. Trimming at V came to 5 bases and at J to 11 bases, leaving 5 bases not matched to a gene. The CDR3 contains 12 residues. The sample is drawn from a study of patients and donors after allogeneic stem cell transplantation. TCRdb ran MiXCR on the RT-PCR reads and lists one entry per CDR3 protein. The sample consists of about a million distinct CDR3 sequences, about a sixth of them appearing once. The TCR was taken from a human donor who was either an allogeneic HSCT recipient or a stem cell or donor lymphocyte infusion donor (not recorded which). It is not recorded whose cells these are; they may come from a transplant donor. V is TRBV12-3 or TRBV12-4 and J is TRBJ2-1; TRBD1 agrees at 8 bases. The sample consisted of blood, either unsorted or a sorted T cell fraction (not recorded which). CDR3 coding DNA: TGTGCCAGCAGTAAGGGGACAGGTCAGCAGTTCTTC. Translating gives CASSKGTGQQFF.